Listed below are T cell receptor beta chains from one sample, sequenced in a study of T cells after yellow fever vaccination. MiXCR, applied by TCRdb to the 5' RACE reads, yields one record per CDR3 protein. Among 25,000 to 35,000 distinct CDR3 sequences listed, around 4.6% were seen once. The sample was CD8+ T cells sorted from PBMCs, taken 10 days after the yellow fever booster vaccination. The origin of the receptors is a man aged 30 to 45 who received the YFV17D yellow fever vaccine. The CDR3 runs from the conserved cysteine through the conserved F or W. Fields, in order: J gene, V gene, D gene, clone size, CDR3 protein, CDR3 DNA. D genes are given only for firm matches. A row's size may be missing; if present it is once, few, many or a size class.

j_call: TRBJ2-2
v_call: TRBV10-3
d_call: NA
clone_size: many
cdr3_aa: CAIEWGSTGELFF
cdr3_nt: TGTGCCATCGAATGGGGTAGCACCGGGGAGCTGTTTTTT

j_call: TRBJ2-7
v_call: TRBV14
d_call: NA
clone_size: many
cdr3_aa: CASSLGLYYEQYF
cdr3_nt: TGTGCCAGCAGCCTTGGACTATACTACGAGCAGTACTTC

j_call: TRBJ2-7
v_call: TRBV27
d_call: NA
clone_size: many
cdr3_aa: CASSWAISYEQYF
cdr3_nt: TGTGCCAGCAGTTGGGCTATCTCCTACGAGCAGTACTTC

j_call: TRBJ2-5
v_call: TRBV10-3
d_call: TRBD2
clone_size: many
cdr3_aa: CAISEGLAVQETQYF
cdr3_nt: TGTGCCATCAGTGAGGGACTAGCGGTCCAAGAGACCCAGTACTTC

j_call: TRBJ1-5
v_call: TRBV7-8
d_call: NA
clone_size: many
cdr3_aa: CASSAGLDNQPQHF
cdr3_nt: TGTGCCAGCAGCGCGGGACTGGATAATCAGCCCCAGCATTTT

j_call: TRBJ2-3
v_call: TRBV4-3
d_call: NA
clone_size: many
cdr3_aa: CASSQDGWTTDTQYF
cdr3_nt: TGCGCCAGCAGCCAAGATGGGTGGACCACAGATACGCAGTATTTT

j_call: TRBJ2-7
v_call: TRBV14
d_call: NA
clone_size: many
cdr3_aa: CASSPHSVEQYF
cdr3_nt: TGTGCCAGCAGCCCCCACAGCGTCGAGCAGTACTTC

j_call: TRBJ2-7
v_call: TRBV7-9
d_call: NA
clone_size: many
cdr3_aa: CASSLDFSSYEQYF
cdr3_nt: TGTGCCAGCAGCTTAGATTTTAGCTCCTACGAGCAGTACTTC

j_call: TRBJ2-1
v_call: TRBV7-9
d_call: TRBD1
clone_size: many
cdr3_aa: CATGTAWGNEQFF
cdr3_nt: TGTGCGACCGGGACAGCCTGGGGCAATGAGCAGTTCTTC

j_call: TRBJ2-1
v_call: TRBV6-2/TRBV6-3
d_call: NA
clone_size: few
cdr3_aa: CASRAGIRERNEQFF
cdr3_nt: TGTGCCAGCAGGGCCGGGATCAGGGAAAGGAATGAGCAGTTCTTC

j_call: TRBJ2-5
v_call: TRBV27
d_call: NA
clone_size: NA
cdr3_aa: CASSLSGETQYF
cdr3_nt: TGTGCCAGCAGTTTATCGGGGGAGACCCAGTACTTC

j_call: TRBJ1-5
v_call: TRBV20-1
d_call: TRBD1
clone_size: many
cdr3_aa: CSARGQGFDQPQHF
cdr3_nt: TGCAGTGCTAGGGGACAGGGGTTTGATCAGCCCCAGCATTTT

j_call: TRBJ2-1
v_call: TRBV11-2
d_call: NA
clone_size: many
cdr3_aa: CASSFPGIPGNEQFF
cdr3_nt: TGTGCCAGCAGCTTCCCGGGCATACCGGGAAATGAGCAGTTCTTC

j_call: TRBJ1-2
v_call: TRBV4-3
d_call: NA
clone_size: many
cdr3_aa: CASSQDWGHNSNYGYTF
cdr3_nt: TGCGCCAGCAGCCAAGATTGGGGACATAACTCTAACTATGGCTACACCTTC

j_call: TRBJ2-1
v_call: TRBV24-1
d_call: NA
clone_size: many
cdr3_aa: CATSDLRGHEQFF
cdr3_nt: TGTGCCACCAGTGATTTACGGGGCCATGAGCAGTTCTTC

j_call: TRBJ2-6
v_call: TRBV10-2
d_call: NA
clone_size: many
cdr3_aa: CASSEDSGANVLTF
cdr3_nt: TGCGCCAGCAGTGAAGACTCTGGGGCCAACGTCCTGACTTTC

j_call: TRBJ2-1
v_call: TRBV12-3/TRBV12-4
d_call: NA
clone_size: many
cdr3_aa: CASSLIEHYNEQFF
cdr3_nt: TGTGCCAGCAGCTTAATCGAGCACTACAATGAGCAGTTCTTC

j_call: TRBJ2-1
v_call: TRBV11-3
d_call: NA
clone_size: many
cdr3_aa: CASSLGFWDEQFF
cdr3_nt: TGTGCCAGCAGCTTAGGATTTTGGGATGAGCAGTTCTTC

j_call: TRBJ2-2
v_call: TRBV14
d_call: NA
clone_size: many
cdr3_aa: CASSQDKLRGLFF
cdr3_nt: TGTGCCAGCAGCCAAGATAAACTCAGAGGTCTGTTTTTT

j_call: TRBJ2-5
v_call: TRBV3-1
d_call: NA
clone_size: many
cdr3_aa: CASSQDRADQETQYF
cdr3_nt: TGTGCCAGCAGCCAAGATCGTGCGGACCAAGAGACCCAGTACTTC

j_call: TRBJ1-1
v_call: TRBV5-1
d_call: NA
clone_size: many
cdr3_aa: CASSPWGEGMEAFF
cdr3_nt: TGCGCCAGCAGCCCGTGGGGGGAGGGAATGGAAGCTTTCTTT

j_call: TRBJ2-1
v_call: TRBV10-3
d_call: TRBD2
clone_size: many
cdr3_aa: CAISDGGRTNEQFF
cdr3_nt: TGTGCCATCAGTGATGGCGGGAGAACCAATGAGCAGTTCTTC

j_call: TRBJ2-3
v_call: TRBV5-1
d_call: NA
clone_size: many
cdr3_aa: CASSLETWADTQYF
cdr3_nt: TGCGCCAGCAGCTTGGAGACGTGGGCAGATACGCAGTATTTT

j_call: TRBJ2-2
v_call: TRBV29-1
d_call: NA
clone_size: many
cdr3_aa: CSVGDTNRYGELFF
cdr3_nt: TGCAGCGTTGGGGACACCAACCGGTACGGGGAGCTGTTTTTT

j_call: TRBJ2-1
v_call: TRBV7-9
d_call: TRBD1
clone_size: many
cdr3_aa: CASTWDRAHEQFF
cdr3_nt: TGTGCCAGCACCTGGGACAGGGCCCATGAGCAGTTCTTC

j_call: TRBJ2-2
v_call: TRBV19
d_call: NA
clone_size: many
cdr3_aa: CASSISGELFF
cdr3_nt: TGTGCCAGTAGTATTTCCGGGGAGCTGTTTTTT

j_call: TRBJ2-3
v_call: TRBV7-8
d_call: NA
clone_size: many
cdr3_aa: CASSYEIRSDTQYF
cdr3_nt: TGTGCCAGCAGCTATGAAATTCGGTCGGATACGCAGTATTTT

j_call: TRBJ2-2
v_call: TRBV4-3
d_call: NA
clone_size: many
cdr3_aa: CASSQDPTGTGELFF
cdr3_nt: TGCGCCAGCAGCCAAGATCCGACAGGCACCGGGGAGCTGTTTTTT

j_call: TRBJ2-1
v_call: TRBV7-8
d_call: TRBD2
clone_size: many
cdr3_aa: CASSTVAGAYNEQFF
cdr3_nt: TGTGCCAGCAGCACTGTAGCGGGAGCCTACAATGAGCAGTTCTTC

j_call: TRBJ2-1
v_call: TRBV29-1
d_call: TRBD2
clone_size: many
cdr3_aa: CSAEGAGGRHNEQFF
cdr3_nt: TGCAGCGCCGAGGGGGCGGGAGGGAGGCACAATGAGCAGTTCTTC

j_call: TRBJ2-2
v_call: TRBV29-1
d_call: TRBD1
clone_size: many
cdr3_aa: CSVPVQGDTGELFF
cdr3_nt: TGCAGCGTCCCGGTGCAGGGGGACACCGGGGAGCTGTTTTTT

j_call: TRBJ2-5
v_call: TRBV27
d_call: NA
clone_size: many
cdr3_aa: CASSPGGASGTQYF
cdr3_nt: TGTGCCAGCAGCCCAGGGGGTGCTAGCGGGACCCAGTACTTC

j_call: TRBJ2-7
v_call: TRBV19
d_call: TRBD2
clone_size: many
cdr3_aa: CAAGLAGSRQYF
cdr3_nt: TGTGCCGCAGGACTAGCGGGATCACGGCAGTACTTC

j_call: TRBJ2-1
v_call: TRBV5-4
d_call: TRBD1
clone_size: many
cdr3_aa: CASSLALGQVDNEQFF
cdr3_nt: TGTGCCAGCAGCTTGGCCCTAGGACAGGTGGACAATGAGCAGTTCTTC

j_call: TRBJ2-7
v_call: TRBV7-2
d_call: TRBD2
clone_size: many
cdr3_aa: CASSRGTTEWSLAEQYF
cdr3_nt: TGTGCCAGCAGCCGTGGGACTACCGAGTGGAGCCTTGCCGAGCAGTACTTC

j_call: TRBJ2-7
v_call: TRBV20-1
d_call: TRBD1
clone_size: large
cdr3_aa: CSARSLDRGRYEQYF
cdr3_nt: TGCAGTGCTAGATCCCTAGACAGGGGGCGATACGAGCAGTACTTC

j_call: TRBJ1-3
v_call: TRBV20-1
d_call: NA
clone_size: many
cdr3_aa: CSARDLDSSGNTIYF
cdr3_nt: TGCAGTGCTAGAGATCTGGACAGCTCTGGAAACACCATATATTTT

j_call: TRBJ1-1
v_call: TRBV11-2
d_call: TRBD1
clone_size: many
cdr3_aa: CASSSDRGTEAFF
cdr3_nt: TGTGCCAGCAGCTCCGACAGGGGGACTGAAGCTTTCTTT

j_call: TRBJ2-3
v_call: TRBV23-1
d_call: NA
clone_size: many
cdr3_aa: CASSFSRVAPDTQYF
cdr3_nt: TGCGCCAGCAGTTTCTCGAGGGTAGCCCCAGATACGCAGTATTTT

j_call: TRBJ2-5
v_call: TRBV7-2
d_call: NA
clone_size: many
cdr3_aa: CASSLALEMGFGETQYF
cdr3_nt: TGTGCCAGCAGCTTAGCGCTGGAGATGGGTTTTGGGGAGACCCAGTACTTC

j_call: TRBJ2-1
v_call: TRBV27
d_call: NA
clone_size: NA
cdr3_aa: CASGFDEQFF
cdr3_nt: TGTGCCAGCGGTTTTGATGAGCAGTTCTTC

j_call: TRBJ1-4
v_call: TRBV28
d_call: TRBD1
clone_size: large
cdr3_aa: CASSSGTGPNEKLFF
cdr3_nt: TGTGCCAGCAGTTCCGGGACAGGCCCTAATGAAAAACTGTTTTTT

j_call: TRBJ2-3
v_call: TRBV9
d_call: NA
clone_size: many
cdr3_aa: CASSAGGTDTQYF
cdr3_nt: TGTGCCAGCAGCGCGGGGGGCACAGATACGCAGTATTTT

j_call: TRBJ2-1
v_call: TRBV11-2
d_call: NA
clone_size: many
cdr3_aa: CASSLDVGDPSEFF
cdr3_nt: TGTGCCAGCAGCTTAGATGTTGGGGACCCTAGTGAGTTCTTC

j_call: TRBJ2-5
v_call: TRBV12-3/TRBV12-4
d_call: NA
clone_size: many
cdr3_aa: CASLRGGLQETQYF
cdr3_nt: TGTGCCAGCCTGAGGGGTGGGCTCCAAGAGACCCAGTACTTC

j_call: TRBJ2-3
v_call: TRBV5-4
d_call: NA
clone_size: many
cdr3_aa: CASSLEFTGSTDTQYF
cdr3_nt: TGTGCCAGCAGCTTGGAATTTACCGGGAGCACAGATACGCAGTATTTT

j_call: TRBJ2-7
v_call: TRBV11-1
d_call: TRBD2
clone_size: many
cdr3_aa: CASSKLGALADTSYEQYF
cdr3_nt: TGTGCCAGCAGCAAACTCGGGGCTCTAGCGGATACCTCCTACGAGCAGTACTTC

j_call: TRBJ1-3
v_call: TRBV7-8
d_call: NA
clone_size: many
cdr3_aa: CASHAGVTGNTIYF
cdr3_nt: TGTGCCAGCCACGCCGGCGTTACCGGAAACACCATATATTTT

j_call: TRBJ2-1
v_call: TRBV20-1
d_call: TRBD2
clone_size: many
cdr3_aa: CSASRGVAGDNEQFF
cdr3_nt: TGCAGTGCTAGCCGAGGTGTAGCGGGGGACAATGAGCAGTTCTTC

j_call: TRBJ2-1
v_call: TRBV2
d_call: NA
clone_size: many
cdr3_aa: CASSDLPSSYNEQFF
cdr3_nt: TGTGCCAGCAGTGATCTCCCAAGCTCCTACAATGAGCAGTTCTTC

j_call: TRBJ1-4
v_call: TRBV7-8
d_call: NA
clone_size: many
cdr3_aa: CASSTYSEVFF
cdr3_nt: TGTGCCAGCAGCACTTACTCGGAAGTGTTTTTT

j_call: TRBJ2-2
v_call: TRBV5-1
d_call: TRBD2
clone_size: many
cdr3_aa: CASSSLAGDFTGELFF
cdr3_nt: TGCGCCAGCAGCTCCTTAGCGGGAGACTTCACCGGGGAGCTGTTTTTT

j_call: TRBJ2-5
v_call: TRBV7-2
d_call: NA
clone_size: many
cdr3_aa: CASSLARLLGTDGMAQYF
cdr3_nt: TGTGCCAGCAGCTTGGCTCGCCTGCTCGGGACCGATGGCATGGCCCAGTACTTC

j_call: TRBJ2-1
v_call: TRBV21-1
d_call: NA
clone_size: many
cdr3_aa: CASSTPGRRDNEQFF
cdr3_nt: TGTGCCAGCAGCACCCCGGGACGTCGCGACAATGAGCAGTTCTTC

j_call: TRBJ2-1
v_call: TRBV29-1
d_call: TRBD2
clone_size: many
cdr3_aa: CSVGGLAPLDEQFF
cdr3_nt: TGCAGCGTTGGGGGACTAGCTCCTCTGGATGAGCAGTTCTTC

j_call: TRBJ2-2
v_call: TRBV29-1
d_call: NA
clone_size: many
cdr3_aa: CSVGGVENTGELFF
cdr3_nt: TGCAGCGTTGGGGGAGTTGAGAACACCGGGGAGCTGTTTTTT

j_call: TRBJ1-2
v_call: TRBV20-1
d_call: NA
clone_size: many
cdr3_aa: CSALDRDYGYTF
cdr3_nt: TGCAGTGCTCTCGACAGAGACTATGGCTACACCTTC

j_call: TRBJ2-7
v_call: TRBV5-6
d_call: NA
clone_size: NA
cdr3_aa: CASNLGPSSYEQYF
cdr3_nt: TGTGCCAGCAACTTGGGACCGAGCTCCTACGAGCAGTACTTC